This passage covers 32 T cell receptor beta chains from one sample sequenced in a study of blood T cell repertoires in COVID-19. The method was immunoSEQ multiplex PCR; TCRdb's version includes in-frame clones alone and lacks a portion of them. The sample lists about 56,000 clones, 80% to 90% occurring once. The sequenced sample was peripheral blood. These receptors were collected from a woman in her sixties or seventies with COVID-19, enrolled during active disease.

V and J are TRBV19 and TRBJ2-2; D may be TRBD2 (5 bases). The CDR3 totals 12 residues. V was pared by 7 bases and J by 5 bases, with 8 bases between. Germline V gene data show CDR1 as LNHDA and CDR2 as SQIVND (reference sequence). The CDR3 spells CASTEATGELFF. CDR3 DNA: TGTGCCAGTACGGAGGCTACCGGGGAGCTGTTTTTT.

The rearrangement joins TRBV27 to TRBJ1-2, with a weak D call TRBD1 (5 bases). Germline V lookup: CDR1 MNHEY, CDR2 SMNVEV (reference sequence). The CDR3 covers 12 residues. Between the trimmed V and J ends, which lost 6 bases and 8 bases, there was a span of 13 bases. For the CDR3, the DNA is TGTGCCAGCAGAAAACAAGGGGAAGGCTACACCTTC. It codes for CASRKQGEGYTF.

The gene calls are TRBV18 and TRBJ1-1; a weak D match, TRBD1 (5 bases). The CDR3 is 15 amino acids. Germline CDR1 reads KGHSH; CDR2 reads LQKENI. Between the trimmed V and J ends, which lost 2 bases and 0 bases, there was a span of 10 bases. CDR3 loop: CASSPTQGMNTEAFF. Written as DNA, the CDR3 is TGTGCCAGCTCACCAACCCAGGGCATGAACACTGAAGCTTTCTTT.

The chain links TRBV28 to TRBJ2-3, with no clear D. The CDR3 loop spans 14 amino acids. The V gene lost 6 bases and the J gene lost 1 base, with 11 bases spanning the gap. Germline V gene sequence: CDR1 MDHEN, CDR2 SYDVKM. In DNA form, the CDR3 reads TGTGCCAGCAGCACCTCCACGGGCACAGATACGCAGTATTTT. Amino acids: CASSTSTGTDTQYF.

This clone appeared once. The chain recombines TRBV10-2 with TRBJ2-7; 11 bases are shared with TRBD2. J lost 10 bases, V lost 4 bases, and 6 bases had no gene match. The V gene's germline CDR1 is WSHSY and CDR2 SAAADI. CDR3 length: 13 amino acids. This CDR3 is CASSVGLAGGQYF. Written as DNA, the CDR3 is TGCGCCAGCAGTGTGGGGCTAGCGGGAGGCCAGTACTTC.

V and J are TRBV6-2 or TRBV6-3 and TRBJ2-1, with 8 bases aligning to TRBD1. Germline V gene lookup returns CDR1 MNHEY and CDR2 SVGEGT. With V trimmed by 6 bases and J by 4 bases, 5 bases remained unmatched. The CDR3 loop spans 14 amino acids. CDR3 nucleotide sequence: TGTGCCAGCAGCCGGACAGGGTTTTACAATGAGCAGTTCTTC. Its protein is CASSRTGFYNEQFF.

The chain carries TRBV4-2 and TRBJ2-5, with D unclear. This CDR3 is 17 amino acids long. Trimming cost V 0 bases and J 4 bases, with 18 bases left between them. Germline V gives CDR1 LGHNA, CDR2 YNFKEQ. CDR3 nucleotides: TGTGCCAGCAGCCAAGATGTAGGAGCCGCCTGGCGAGAGACCCAGTACTTC. Its translation: CASSQDVGAAWRETQYF.

The V and J genes are TRBV28 and TRBJ1-5; a possible D gene is TRBD1 (6 bases). Germline V CDR1 and CDR2: MDHEN, SYDVKM. Trimming cost V 4 bases and J 0 bases, with 16 bases left between them. The CDR3 runs 17 residues. CDR3 DNA: TGTGCCAGCAGTTCCCCCTGGGGGGGCGATAGCAATCAGCCCCAGCATTTT. Protein: CASSSPWGGDSNQPQHF.

This clone showed up just once. The CDR3 DNA sequence: TGTGCCAGCAGCTCCCCCAATCGGGGGAGCACAGATACGCAGTATTTT. Translating it yields CASSSPNRGSTDTQYF. The chain recombines TRBV7-9 with TRBJ2-3; D perhaps matches TRBD2 (6 bases). V was pared by 4 bases and J by 0 bases, with 14 bases between. The CDR3 is made up of 16 amino acids. Germline CDR1 and CDR2: SEHNR and FQNEAQ (reference sequence).

The V and J genes are TRBV12-3 or TRBV12-4 and TRBJ2-7; possibly TRBD1 for D (5 bases). Trimming removed 6 bases at V and 0 bases at J, with 9 bases between. This CDR3 is built from 13 residues. CDR3 DNA: TGTGCCAGCAGCCGAGACAGCTCCTACGAGCAGTACTTC. It specifies CASSRDSSYEQYF.

The genes are TRBV5-4 and TRBJ1-4; D is uncertain. Germline CDR1 reads SGHNT; CDR2 reads YYREEE (reference sequence). The V gene lost 1 base and the J gene lost 5 bases, with 12 bases spanning the gap. CDR3 length: 15 residues. The CDR3 bases are TGTGCCAGCAGCTTGAGAGCCAATGAAAATGAAAAACTGTTTTTT. Protein sequence: CASSLRANENEKLFF.

The chain carries TRBV10-1 and TRBJ2-2; perhaps TRBD2 as D (6 bases). The CDR3 totals 13 residues. Germline V lookup: CDR1 WNHNN, CDR2 SYGVQD (reference sequence). V lost 3 bases and J 7 bases, leaving 9 bases between the germline ends. DNA for the CDR3: TGCGCCAGCAGTGACGGAGGGCACGGGGAGCTGTTTTTT. It yields the protein CASSDGGHGELFF.

The chain combines TRBV5-1 with TRBJ2-3; D call uncertain. Trimming left V 4 bases short and J 2 bases short, with 14 bases between. This CDR3 is built from 15 residues. Germline V gene sequence: CDR1 SGHRS, CDR2 YFSETQ. The CDR3 DNA reads TGCGCCAGCAGCCCCCCTAGAGGCGACACAGATACGCAGTATTTT. It encodes CASSPPRGDTDTQYF. Supplemented by reference TRBV5-1 and TRBJ2-3, the full variable domain reads KAGVTQTPRYLIKTRGQQVTLSCSPISGHRSVSWYQQTPGQGLQFLFEYFSETQRNKGNFPGRFSGRQFSNSRSEMNVSTLELGDSALYLCASSPPRGDTDTQYFGPGTRLTVL.

The chain carries TRBV7-2 and TRBJ1-1; 7 nucleotides line up with TRBD1. Germline V gene lookup returns CDR1 SGHTA and CDR2 FQGNSA. This CDR3 comprises 16 residues. The junction had 12 bases not matched to a gene; V was cut back by 5 bases and J by 3 bases. The CDR3 DNA follows: TGTGCCAGCAGCCCGCGACAGGGCGTTTCGGACACTGAAGCTTTCTTT. Protein product: CASSPRQGVSDTEAFF.

This clone was counted only a few times. The rearrangement uses TRBV20-1 and TRBJ1-5; no definite D call. CDR3 length equals 15 residues. V lost 3 bases to trimming and J lost 3 bases, with 15 bases between them. The germline V gene has CDR1 DFQATT and CDR2 SNEGSKA (reference sequence). In DNA form, the CDR3 reads TGCAGTGCTAGTCATATAGCCGAGGACAATCAGCCCCAGCATTTT. Protein sequence: CSASHIAEDNQPQHF.

This sequence joins TRBV3-1 (or the pseudogene TRBV3-2) and TRBJ2-5; 7 bases agree with TRBD2. Per the germline V gene, CDR1 is LGHDT and CDR2 is YNNKEL (reference sequence). The trim removed 7 bases at V and 5 bases at J, leaving 7 bases unmatched. CDR3 length: 13 residues. CDR3 protein: CASTGGSWETQYF. CDR3 in DNA: TGTGCCAGCACGGGCGGGAGTTGGGAGACCCAGTACTTC.

The chain links TRBV4-1 to TRBJ1-2; 7 bases are shared with TRBD1. This CDR3 has 15 amino acids. After removal of 2 bases from V and 4 bases from J, the junction contained 7 bases not matched to a gene. Germline CDR1 reads MGHRA; CDR2 reads YSYEKL. The CDR3 protein is CASSQPRQGFYGYTF. The CDR3 DNA reads TGCGCCAGCAGCCAACCCCGACAGGGCTTCTATGGCTACACCTTC.

The chain carries TRBV5-6 and TRBJ1-5, with 10 bases fitting TRBD1. Germline assignment: CDR1 SGHDT and CDR2 YYEEEE. V was pared by 4 bases and J by 4 bases, with 8 bases of the junction left unmatched. This CDR3 is built from 16 residues. CDR3 nucleotide sequence: TGTGCCAGCAGCCAAAGGGACAGGGGTGGGAATCAGCCCCAGCATTTT. Encoded protein: CASSQRDRGGNQPQHF.

The rearrangement uses TRBV27 and TRBJ2-3, with 8 bases aligning to TRBD1. The CDR3 extends over 16 amino acids. Per the germline V gene, CDR1 is MNHEY and CDR2 is SMNVEV (reference sequence). The V segment lost 5 bases and the J segment 8 bases; nucleotides outside the gene matches: 15. In nucleotides, the CDR3 is TGTGCCAGCAGTCCCCCAGGGACAGGTGAGGTTGGTACGCAGTATTTT. This codes for CASSPPGTGEVGTQYF.

V is TRBV30 and J is TRBJ1-5, with D tentatively TRBD1 (6 bases). The germline V gene encodes CDR1 GTSNPN and CDR2 SVGIG (reference sequence). The CDR3 runs to 14 residues. V gave up 5 bases and J gave up 6 bases, with 17 bases separating them. In DNA, the CDR3 is TGTGCCTGGGGAACGGGACATGGGGGTCAGCCCCAGCATTTT. As protein: CAWGTGHGGQPQHF.

The chain carries TRBV4-1 and TRBJ1-1; D unclear. CDR3 length: 14 amino acids. The ends were cut back, 0 bases at V and 6 bases at J, with 11 bases in the middle. From germline, CDR1 is MGHRA and CDR2 YSYEKL. Written as DNA, the CDR3 is TGCGCCAGCAGCCAAGAACGACTTCCCCCTGAAGCTTTCTTT. Its translation is CASSQERLPPEAFF.

The J gene is TRBJ2-1, the V gene TRBV5-1, with 8 bases that match TRBD1. In germline, CDR1 is SGHRS, CDR2 YFSETQ. This CDR3 spans 15 amino acids. J gave up 8 bases and V 2 bases, and 9 bases lay outside the gene matches. CDR3 in DNA: TGCGCCAGCAGCTTCGTTCAGGGGGCCGGAGATGAGCAGTTCTTC. This translates into CASSFVQGAGDEQFF.

The rearrangement links TRBV6-6 to TRBJ1-1; TRBD1 is a possible D gene (5 bases). Trimming shortened V by 2 bases and J by 4 bases, and 11 bases separated the two germline ends. The CDR3 spans 14 residues. Germline CDR1 is MNHNY and CDR2 is SVGAGI (reference sequence). The CDR3 DNA reads as TGTGCCAGCAGTTACCAAGGGGAGGGCACTGAAGCTTTCTTT. It is translated as CASSYQGEGTEAFF.

This rearrangement joins TRBV28 to TRBJ2-1; TRBD2 agrees at 7 bases. V shed 5 bases and J 6 bases; nucleotides not matched to a gene: 10. Germline CDR1 MDHEN, CDR2 SYDVKM. The CDR3 contains 15 residues. DNA of the CDR3: TGTGCCAGCAGTGGGGGGAGGGTCTTATTCAATGAGCAGTTCTTC. Translated: CASSGGRVLFNEQFF.

The J gene is TRBJ2-1, the V gene TRBV7-2; 8 bases are a match to TRBD2. CDR3 length: 16 amino acids. The ends lost 4 bases at V and 2 bases at J; junction bases unmatched: 7. Looked up from germline, CDR1 is SGHTA and CDR2 is FQGNSA. The DNA for the CDR3 is TGTGCCAGCAGCTCTAAAACTAGCGGTCCCTACAATGAGCAGTTCTTC. Translating it yields CASSSKTSGPYNEQFF. Supplemented by reference TRBV7-2 and TRBJ2-1, the full variable domain reads GAGVSQSPSNKVTEKGKDVELRCDPISGHTALYWYRQSLGQGLEFLIYFQGNSAPDKSGLPSDRFSAERTGGSVSTLTIQRTQQEDSAVYLCASSSKTSGPYNEQFFGPGTRLTVL.

This clone has just one count. The chain uses TRBV6-6 and TRBJ2-3; the D is unclear. This CDR3 is 15 amino acids long. Trimming took off 0 bases at V and 5 bases at J, with 12 bases between the two ends. CDR1 and CDR2 from the germline V gene are MNHNY and SVGAGI (reference sequence). The CDR3 protein is CASSYSKQPRDTQYF. CDR3 nucleotides: TGTGCCAGCAGTTACTCGAAACAACCTAGAGATACGCAGTATTTT.

The CDR3 here is CASSEGLSTDEQFF. The DNA of the CDR3 is TGTGCCAGCAGCGAGGGACTATCCACCGATGAGCAGTTCTTC. The chain joins TRBV7-9 to TRBJ2-1, with 7 bases that match TRBD2. The germline CDR1 and CDR2 sequences are SEHNR and FQNEAQ (reference sequence). This CDR3 comprises 14 residues. J lost 8 bases, V lost 5 bases, and 9 bases had no gene match.

This clone came up a few times. The chain combines TRBV27 with TRBJ2-7; D may be TRBD2 (6 bases). Trimming cost V 2 bases and J 0 bases, with 11 bases left between them. The CDR3 contains 15 residues. Germline V gene sequence: CDR1 MNHEY, CDR2 SMNVEV (reference sequence). In nucleotides, the CDR3 is TGTGCCAGCAGTTTAGGGGACTGGAGCTCCTACGAGCAGTACTTC. Amino acid sequence: CASSLGDWSSYEQYF.

The CDR3 is CASSQEPSGGGETQYF. CDR3 sequence (DNA): TGTGCCAGCAGCCAAGAACCTAGCGGGGGGGGAGAGACCCAGTACTTC. The rearrangement joins TRBV4-2 to TRBJ2-5; 12 nucleotides line up with TRBD2. With 0 bases clipped from V and 4 bases from J, the junction kept 3 bases outside the gene matches. CDR1 LGHNA and CDR2 YNFKEQ come from the germline V gene. The CDR3 is 16 amino acids.

V usage is TRBV2 and J usage is TRBJ1-1, with D perhaps matching TRBD1 (5 bases). CDR1 SNHLY and CDR2 FYNNEI come from the germline V gene. The V end lost 7 bases, the J end lost 1 base, and 10 bases lay between the germline ends. The CDR3 length is 13 residues. This CDR3 reads CASTHGANTEAFF. CDR3 sequence (DNA): TGTGCCAGCACCCATGGGGCGAACACTGAAGCTTTCTTT.

This chain uses TRBV7-2 with TRBJ1-2; no reliable D call. This CDR3 comprises 14 residues. The germline V gene encodes CDR1 SGHTA and CDR2 FQGNSA. The V gene lost 1 base and the J gene lost 4 bases, with 10 bases spanning the gap. The chain's CDR3 is CASSLGLASYGYTF. The CDR3 DNA follows: TGTGCCAGCAGCTTAGGGTTGGCTTCCTATGGCTACACCTTC.

The rearrangement links TRBV3-1 (or the pseudogene TRBV3-2) to TRBJ1-3; a possible D gene is TRBD1 (5 bases). The length of the CDR3 is 14 residues. Germline V lookup: CDR1 LGHDT, CDR2 YNNKEL (reference sequence). With 3 bases removed from V and 4 bases from J, the gap between germline ends came to 10 bases. The CDR3 DNA follows: TGTGCCAGCAGCCACGAGACAGACGGAAACACCATATATTTT. As protein: CASSHETDGNTIYF.